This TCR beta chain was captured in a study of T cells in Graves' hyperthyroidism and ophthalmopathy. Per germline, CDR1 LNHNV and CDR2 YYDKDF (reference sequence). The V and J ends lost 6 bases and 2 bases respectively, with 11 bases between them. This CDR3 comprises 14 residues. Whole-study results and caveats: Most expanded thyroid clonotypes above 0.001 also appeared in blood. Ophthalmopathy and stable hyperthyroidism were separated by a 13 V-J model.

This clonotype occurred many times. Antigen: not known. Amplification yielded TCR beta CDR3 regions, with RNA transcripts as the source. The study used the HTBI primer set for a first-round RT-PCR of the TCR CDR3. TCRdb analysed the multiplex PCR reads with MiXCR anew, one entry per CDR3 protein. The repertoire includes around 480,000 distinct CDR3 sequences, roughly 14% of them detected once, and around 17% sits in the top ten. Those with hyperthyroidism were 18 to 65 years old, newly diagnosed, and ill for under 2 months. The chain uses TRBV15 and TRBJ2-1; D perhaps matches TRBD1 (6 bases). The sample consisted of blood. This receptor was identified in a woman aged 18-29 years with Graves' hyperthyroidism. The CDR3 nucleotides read TGTGCCACCAGTGTCACAGGGACCTACAATGAGCAGTTCTTC. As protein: CATSVTGTYNEQFF.